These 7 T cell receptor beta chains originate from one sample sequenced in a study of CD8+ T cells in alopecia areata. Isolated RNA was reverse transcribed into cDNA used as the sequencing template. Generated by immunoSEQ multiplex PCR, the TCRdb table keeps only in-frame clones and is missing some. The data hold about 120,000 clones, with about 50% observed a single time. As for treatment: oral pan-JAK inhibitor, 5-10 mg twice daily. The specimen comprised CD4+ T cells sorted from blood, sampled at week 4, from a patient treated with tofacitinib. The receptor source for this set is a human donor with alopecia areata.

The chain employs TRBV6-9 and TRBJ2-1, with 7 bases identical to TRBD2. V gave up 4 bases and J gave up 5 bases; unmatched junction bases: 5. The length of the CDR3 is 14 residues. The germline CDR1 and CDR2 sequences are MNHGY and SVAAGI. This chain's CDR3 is CASSWSSGNNEQFF. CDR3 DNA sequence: TGTGCCAGCAGTTGGTCTAGCGGTAACAATGAGCAGTTCTTC.

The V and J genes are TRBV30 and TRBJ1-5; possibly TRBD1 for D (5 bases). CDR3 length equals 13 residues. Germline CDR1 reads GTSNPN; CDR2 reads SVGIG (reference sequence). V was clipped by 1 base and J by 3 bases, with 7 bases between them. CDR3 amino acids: CAWSGRDNQPQHF. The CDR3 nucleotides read TGTGCCTGGAGTGGCAGGGACAATCAGCCCCAGCATTTT.

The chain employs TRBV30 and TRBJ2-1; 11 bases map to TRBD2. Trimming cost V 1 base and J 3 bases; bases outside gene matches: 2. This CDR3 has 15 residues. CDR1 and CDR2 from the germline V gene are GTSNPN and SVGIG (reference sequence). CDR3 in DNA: TGTGCCTGGAGTGGTAGCGGGGGGGTCTACAATGAGCAGTTCTTC. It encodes CAWSGSGGVYNEQFF.

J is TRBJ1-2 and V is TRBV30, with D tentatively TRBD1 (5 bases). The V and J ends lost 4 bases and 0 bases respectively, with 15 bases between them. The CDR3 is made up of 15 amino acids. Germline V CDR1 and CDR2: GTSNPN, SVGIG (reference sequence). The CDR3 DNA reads TGTGCCTGGACGGCCCGTAGACAGACTAACTATGGCTACACCTTC. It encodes CAWTARRQTNYGYTF.

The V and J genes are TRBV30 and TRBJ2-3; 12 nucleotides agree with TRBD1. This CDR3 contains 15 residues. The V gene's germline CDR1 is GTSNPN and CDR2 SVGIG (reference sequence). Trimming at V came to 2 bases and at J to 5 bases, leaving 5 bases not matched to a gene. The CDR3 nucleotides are TGTGCCTGGAGTCAGGGACAGGGGGCAATAGATACGCAGTATTTT. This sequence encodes CAWSQGQGAIDTQYF.

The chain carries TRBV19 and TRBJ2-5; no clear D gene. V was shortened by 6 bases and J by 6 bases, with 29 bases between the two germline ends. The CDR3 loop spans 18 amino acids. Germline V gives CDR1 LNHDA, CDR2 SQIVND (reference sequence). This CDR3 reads CASSPTAIYGPREKTQYF. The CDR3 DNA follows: TGTGCCAGTAGCCCCACGGCGATATATGGGCCCCGCGAAAAGACCCAGTACTTC.

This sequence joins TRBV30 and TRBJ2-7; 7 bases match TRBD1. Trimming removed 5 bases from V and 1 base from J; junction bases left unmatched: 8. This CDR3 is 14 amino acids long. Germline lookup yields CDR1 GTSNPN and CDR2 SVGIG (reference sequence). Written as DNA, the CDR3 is TGTGCCTGGGCTTCGGGACAGCTTTCCTACGAGCAGTACTTC. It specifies CAWASGQLSYEQYF.